This T cell receptor (beta chain) is drawn from a study of blood T cell repertoires in COVID-19. Study-level information: Specimens from acute and convalescent COVID-19 originated in the United States, Italy and Spain. T cells, B-cell-depleted T cells, or PBMCs provided the cDNA or gDNA that served as material.

Authors' methods: How many nucleated cells were present was estimated from reference gene primer amplification. Only in-frame clones appear in the TCRdb table, and some are missing; sequencing was by immunoSEQ multiplex PCR. Clone size and V and J calls were adopted from that table, with D and trimming inferred from the DNA. The sample carries approximately 61,000 clones, approximately 86% recorded once. This clone counts as medium-sized (0.01 to 0.1%). The CDR3 covers 14 residues. Per germline, CDR1 MDHEN and CDR2 SYDVKM. The trim removed 7 bases at V and 4 bases at J, leaving 5 bases unmatched. The clonotype comes from a human donor in a cohort sampled during active COVID-19. This chain joins TRBV28 and TRBJ2-2, with 8 bases aligning to TRBD1. The specimen sequenced was peripheral blood. The CDR3 DNA reads TGTGCCAGCATTGGACAGGGATTCACCGGGGAGCTGTTTTTT. This codes for CASIGQGFTGELFF.